A single T cell receptor (beta chain) is shown here with its context. This sample's time point: pretreatment peripheral blood. V shed 0 bases, J shed 7 bases, and the junction held 13 bases outside the gene matches. Germline V gene sequence: CDR1 LGHNA, CDR2 YNFKEQ. This CDR3 is built from 20 residues. The data belong to a study of PD-L1 blockade in urothelial cancer. Measured with immunoSEQ multiplex PCR; TCRdb has only the in-frame clones, and not every one. The sample lists about 56,000 clones, over 75% occurring once. The chain employs TRBV4-2 and TRBJ2-2, with TRBD2 matching over 14 bases. This sample comprised PBMCs, obtained around atezolizumab (anti-PD-L1) treatment. This receptor was taken from a man between 65 and 79 years old with urothelial cancer. CDR3 DNA: TGTGCCAGCAGCCAAGATAGGGGGACTAGCGGGAGTAGGGGGAGCGGGGAGCTGTTTTTT. Protein product: CASSQDRGTSGSRGSGELFF.